This TCR beta chain was observed in a study of PD-1 blockade in classical Hodgkin lymphoma. Only in-frame clones appear in the TCRdb table, and some are missing; sequencing was by immunoSEQ multiplex PCR. The table lists 40,000 to 50,000 clones, around 80% of them singletons, with roughly 12% in the top ten. Germline values: CDR1 MNHNS, CDR2 SASEGT. The CDR3 runs 15 residues. V lost 6 bases to trimming and J lost 0 bases, with 12 bases between them. Following autologous stem cell transplantation, relapse occurred in every patient, and exposure to brentuximab vedotin varied. This chain uses TRBV6-1 with TRBJ2-1, with D perhaps matching TRBD2 (6 bases). This receptor was obtained from a human donor with classical Hodgkin lymphoma. Sample: peripheral blood mononuclear cells (PBMCs), taken at baseline. The CDR3 DNA follows: TGTGCCAGCAGGCGGGACCTAACCTCCTACAATGAGCAGTTCTTC. Protein sequence: CASRRDLTSYNEQFF.